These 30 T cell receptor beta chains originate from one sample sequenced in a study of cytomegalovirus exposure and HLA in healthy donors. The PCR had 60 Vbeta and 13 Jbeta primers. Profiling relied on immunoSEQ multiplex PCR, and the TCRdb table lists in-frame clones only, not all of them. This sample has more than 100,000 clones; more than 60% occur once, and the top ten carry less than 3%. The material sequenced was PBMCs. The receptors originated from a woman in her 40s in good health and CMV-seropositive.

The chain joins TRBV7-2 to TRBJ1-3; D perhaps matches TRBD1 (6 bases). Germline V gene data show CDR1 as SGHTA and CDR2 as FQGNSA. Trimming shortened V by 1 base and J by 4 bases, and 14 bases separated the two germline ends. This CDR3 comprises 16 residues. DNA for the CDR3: TGTGCCAGCAGCTTAGTCCCAGGGGCAGGAGGAAACACCATATATTTT. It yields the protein CASSLVPGAGGNTIYF.

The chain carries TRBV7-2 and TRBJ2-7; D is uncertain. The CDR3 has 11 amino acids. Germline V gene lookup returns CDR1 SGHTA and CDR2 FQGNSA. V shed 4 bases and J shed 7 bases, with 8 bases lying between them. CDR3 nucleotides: TGTGCCAGCAGCTCGACACGGGAGCAGTACTTC. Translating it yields CASSSTREQYF.

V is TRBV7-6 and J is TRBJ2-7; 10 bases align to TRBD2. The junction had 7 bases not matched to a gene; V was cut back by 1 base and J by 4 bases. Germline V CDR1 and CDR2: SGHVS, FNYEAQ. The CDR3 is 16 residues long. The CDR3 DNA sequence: TGTGCCAGCAGCTTAGGTCCTAGCGGGAGTGGGTACGAGCAGTACTTC. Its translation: CASSLGPSGSGYEQYF.

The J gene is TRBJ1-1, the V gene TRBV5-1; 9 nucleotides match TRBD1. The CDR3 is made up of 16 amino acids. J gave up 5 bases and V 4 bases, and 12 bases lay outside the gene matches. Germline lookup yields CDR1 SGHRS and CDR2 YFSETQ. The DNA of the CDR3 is TGCGCCAGCAGCCCGACAAACGACAGGGGGAGGACTGAAGCTTTCTTT. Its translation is CASSPTNDRGRTEAFF.

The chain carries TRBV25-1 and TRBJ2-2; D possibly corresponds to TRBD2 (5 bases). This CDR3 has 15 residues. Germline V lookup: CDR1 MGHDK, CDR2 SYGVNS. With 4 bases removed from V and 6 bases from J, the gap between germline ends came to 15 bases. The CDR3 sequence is CASSAYSGLPGELFF. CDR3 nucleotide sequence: TGTGCCAGCAGTGCCTACTCCGGACTCCCCGGGGAGCTGTTTTTT.

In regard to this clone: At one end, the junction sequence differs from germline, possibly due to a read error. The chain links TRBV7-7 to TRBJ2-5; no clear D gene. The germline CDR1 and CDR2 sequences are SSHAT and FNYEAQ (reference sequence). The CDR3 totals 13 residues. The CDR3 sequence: CASSLERQETQYF. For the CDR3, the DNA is TGTGCTAGCAGCTTAGAGAGACAAGAGACCCAGTACTTC.

In nucleotides, the CDR3 is TGCAGCGTTGGCCTTCAGGACAGGGTTTATGGCTACACCTTC. Amino acids: CSVGLQDRVYGYTF. The gene calls are TRBV29-1 and TRBJ1-2, with 8 bases lining up with TRBD1. J lost 5 bases, V lost 4 bases, and 9 bases had no gene match. The length of the CDR3 is 14 residues. Per germline, CDR1 SQVTM and CDR2 ANQGSEA.

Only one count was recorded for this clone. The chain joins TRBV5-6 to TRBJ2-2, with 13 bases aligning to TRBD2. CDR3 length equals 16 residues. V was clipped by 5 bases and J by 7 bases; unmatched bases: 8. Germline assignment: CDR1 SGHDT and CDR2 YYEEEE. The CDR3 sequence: CASSSTSGRTHGELFF. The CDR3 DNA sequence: TGTGCCAGCAGTTCGACTAGCGGGAGGACCCACGGGGAGCTGTTTTTT. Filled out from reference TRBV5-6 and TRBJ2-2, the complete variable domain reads DAGVTQSPTHLIKTRGQQVTLRCSPKSGHDTVSWYQQALGQGPQFIFQYYEEEERQRGNFPDRFSGHQFPNYSSELNVNALLLGDSALYLCASSSTSGRTHGELFFGEGSRLTVL.

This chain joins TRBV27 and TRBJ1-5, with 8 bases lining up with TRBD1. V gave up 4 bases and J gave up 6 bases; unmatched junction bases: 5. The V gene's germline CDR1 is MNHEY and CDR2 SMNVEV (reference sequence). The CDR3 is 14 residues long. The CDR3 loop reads CASSYRGAGQPQHF. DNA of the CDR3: TGTGCCAGCAGTTACAGGGGGGCGGGTCAGCCCCAGCATTTT.

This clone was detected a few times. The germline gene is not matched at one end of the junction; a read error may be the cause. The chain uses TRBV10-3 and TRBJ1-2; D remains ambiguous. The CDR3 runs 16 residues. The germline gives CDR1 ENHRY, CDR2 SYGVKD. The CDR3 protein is CAISESNGRPNYGYPF. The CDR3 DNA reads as TGTGCCATCAGTGAGTCGAACGGCCGCCCTAACTATGGCTACCCCTTC.

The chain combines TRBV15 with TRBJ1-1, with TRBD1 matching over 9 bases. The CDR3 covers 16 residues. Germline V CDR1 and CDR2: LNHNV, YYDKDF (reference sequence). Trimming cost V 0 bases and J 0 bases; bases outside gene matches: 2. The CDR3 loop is CATSREGQGMNTEAFF. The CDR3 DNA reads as TGTGCCACCAGCAGAGAAGGACAGGGGATGAACACTGAAGCTTTCTTT.

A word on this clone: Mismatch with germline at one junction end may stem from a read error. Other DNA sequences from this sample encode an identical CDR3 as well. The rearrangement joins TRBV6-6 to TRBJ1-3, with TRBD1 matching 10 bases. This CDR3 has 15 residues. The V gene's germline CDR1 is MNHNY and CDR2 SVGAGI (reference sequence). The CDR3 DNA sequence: TGTGCCAGCAGTTACGACAGGGGGCGCGGAAACACCATATACTTT. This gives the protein CASSYDRGRGNTIYF.

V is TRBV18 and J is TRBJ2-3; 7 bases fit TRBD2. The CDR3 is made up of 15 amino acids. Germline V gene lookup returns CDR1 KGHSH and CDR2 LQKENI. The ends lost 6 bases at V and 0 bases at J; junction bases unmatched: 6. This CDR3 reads CASSAGLTSTDTQYF. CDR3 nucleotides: TGTGCCAGCTCGGCGGGACTAACTAGCACAGATACGCAGTATTTT.

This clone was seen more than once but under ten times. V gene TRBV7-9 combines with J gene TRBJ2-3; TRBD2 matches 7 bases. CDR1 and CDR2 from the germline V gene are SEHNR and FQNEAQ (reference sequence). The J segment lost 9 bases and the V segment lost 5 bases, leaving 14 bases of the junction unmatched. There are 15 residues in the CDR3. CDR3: CASSPPGLAETTQYF. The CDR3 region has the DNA TGTGCCAGCAGCCCCCCTGGGCTAGCGGAAACCACGCAGTATTTT.

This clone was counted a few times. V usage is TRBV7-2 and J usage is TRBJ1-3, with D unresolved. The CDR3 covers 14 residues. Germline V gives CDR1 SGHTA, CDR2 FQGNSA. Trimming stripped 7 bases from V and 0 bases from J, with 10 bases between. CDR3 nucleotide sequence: TGTGCCAGCACCACCCGCAGCTCTGGAAACACCATATATTTT. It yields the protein CASTTRSSGNTIYF.

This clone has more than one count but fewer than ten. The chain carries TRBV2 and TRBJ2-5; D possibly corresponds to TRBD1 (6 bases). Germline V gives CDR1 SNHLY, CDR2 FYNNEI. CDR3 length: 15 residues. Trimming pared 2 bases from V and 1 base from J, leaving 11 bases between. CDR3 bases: TGTGCCAGCAGTGAACCAGGACAGACCCAAGAGACCCAGTACTTC. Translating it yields CASSEPGQTQETQYF.

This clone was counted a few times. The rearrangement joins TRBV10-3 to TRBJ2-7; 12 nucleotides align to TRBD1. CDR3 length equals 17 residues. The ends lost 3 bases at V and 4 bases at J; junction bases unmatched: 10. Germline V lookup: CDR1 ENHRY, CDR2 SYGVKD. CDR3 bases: TGTGCCATCAGTGATGGAGGTCGGGGACAGGGGGCTTACGAGCAGTACTTC. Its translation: CAISDGGRGQGAYEQYF.

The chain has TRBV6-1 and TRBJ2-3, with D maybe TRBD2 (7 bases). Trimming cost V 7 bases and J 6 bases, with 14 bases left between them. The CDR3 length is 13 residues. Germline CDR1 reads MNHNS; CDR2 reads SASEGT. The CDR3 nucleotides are TGTGCCAGCACCGTTCGGGGGGCCGATACGCAGTATTTT. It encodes CASTVRGADTQYF.

The CDR3 region is CAISEPRDREAFF. The CDR3 DNA reads TGTGCCATCAGTGAGCCCCGGGACAGGGAAGCTTTCTTT. V usage is TRBV10-3 and J usage is TRBJ1-1; 8 bases match TRBD1. CDR1 is ENHRY, CDR2 SYGVKD, per germline. V lost 2 bases to trimming and J lost 8 bases; unmatched junction nucleotides: 4. The CDR3 extends over 13 amino acids.

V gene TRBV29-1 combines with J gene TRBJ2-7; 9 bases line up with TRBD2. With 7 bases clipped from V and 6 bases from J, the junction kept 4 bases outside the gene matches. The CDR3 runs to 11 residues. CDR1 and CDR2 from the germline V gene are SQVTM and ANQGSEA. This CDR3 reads CSGGLAGEQYF. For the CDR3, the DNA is TGCAGCGGGGGACTAGCCGGCGAGCAGTACTTC.

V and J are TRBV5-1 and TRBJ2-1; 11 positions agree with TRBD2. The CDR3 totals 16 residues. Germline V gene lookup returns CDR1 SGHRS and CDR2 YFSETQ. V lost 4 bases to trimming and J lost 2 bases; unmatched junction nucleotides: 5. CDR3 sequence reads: CASSPRGLAAYNEQFF. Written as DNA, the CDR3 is TGCGCCAGCAGCCCTCGGGGACTAGCGGCCTACAATGAGCAGTTCTTC.

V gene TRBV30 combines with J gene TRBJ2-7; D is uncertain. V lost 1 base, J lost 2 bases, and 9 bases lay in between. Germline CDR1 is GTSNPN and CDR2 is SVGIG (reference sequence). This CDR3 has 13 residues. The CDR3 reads CAWSENSPYEQYF. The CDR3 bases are TGTGCCTGGAGTGAAAACAGTCCCTACGAGCAGTACTTC.

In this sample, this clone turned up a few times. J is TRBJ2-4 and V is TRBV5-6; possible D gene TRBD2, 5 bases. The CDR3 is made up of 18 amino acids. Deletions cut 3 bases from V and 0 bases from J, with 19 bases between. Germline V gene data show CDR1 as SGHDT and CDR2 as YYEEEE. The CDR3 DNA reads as TGTGCCAGCAGCTCAAATTTAAGGACTGATTTAGCCAAAAACATTCAGTACTTC. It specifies CASSSNLRTDLAKNIQYF. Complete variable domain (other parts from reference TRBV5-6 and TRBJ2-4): DAGVTQSPTHLIKTRGQQVTLRCSPKSGHDTVSWYQQALGQGPQFIFQYYEEEERQRGNFPDRFSGHQFPNYSSELNVNALLLGDSALYLCASSSNLRTDLAKNIQYFGAGTRLSVL.

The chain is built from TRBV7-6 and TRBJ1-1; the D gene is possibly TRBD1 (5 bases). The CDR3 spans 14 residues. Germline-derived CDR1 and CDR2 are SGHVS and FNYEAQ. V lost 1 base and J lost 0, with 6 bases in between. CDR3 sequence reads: CASSLGTLNTEAFF. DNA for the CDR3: TGTGCCAGCAGCTTAGGGACATTGAACACTGAAGCTTTCTTT.

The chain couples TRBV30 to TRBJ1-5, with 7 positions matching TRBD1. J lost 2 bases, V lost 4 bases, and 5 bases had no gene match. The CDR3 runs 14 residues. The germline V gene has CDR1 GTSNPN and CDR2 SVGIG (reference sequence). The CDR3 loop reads CAWNTGARNQPQHF. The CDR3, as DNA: TGTGCCTGGAATACAGGGGCACGCAATCAGCCCCAGCATTTT.

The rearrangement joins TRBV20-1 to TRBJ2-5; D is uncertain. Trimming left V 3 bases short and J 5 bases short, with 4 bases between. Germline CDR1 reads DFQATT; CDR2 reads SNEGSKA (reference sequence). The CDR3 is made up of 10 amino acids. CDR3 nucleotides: TGCAGTGCTAGCGGGGAGACCCAGTACTTC. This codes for CSASGETQYF.

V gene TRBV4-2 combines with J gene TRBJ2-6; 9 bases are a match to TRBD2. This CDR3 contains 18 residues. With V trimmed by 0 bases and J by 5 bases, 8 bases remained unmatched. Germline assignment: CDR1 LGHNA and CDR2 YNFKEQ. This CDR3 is CASSQDLRGGWRANVLTF. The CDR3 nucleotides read TGTGCCAGCAGCCAAGATCTGCGGGGGGGCTGGAGGGCCAACGTCCTGACTTTC.

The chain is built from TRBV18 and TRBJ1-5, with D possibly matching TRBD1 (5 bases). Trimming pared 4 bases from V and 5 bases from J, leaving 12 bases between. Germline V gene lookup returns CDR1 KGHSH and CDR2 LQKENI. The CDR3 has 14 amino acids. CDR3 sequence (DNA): TGTGCCAGCTCACGGACGGGGGGTCATCAGCCCCAGCATTTT. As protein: CASSRTGGHQPQHF.

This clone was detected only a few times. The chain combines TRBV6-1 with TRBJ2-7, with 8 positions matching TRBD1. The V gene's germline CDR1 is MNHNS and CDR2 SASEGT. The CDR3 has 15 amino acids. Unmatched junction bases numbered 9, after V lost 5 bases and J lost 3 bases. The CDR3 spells CASSSRSGQGYEQYF. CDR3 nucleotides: TGTGCCAGCAGTTCCCGCTCAGGACAGGGCTACGAGCAGTACTTC.

In nucleotides, the CDR3 is TGTGCCAGCAGTGCTAGCGGGAGGGCCACAGATACGCAGTATTTT. Its translation is CASSASGRATDTQYF. This chain connects TRBV27 to TRBJ2-3, with 12 nucleotides matching TRBD2. The CDR3 runs to 15 residues. V lost 5 bases, J lost 2 bases, and 2 bases stayed unmatched. Germline V gives CDR1 MNHEY, CDR2 SMNVEV (reference sequence).